The clone carrying this T cell receptor (beta chain) was counted a few times. The sample originates from a study of molecular identifiers for immune sequencing clone quantification. Overall study context: Within a replicate experiment, RNA obtained from either approximately 22,000 or 94,000 naive CD8 cells was divided into five aliquots, and four of those aliquots were then sequenced.

The CDR3 consists of 14 residues. V was pared by 5 bases and J by 6 bases, with 10 bases of the junction left unmatched. Germline V gene sequence: CDR1 MDHEN, CDR2 SYDVKM. From the PCR reads, TCRdb called clonotypes with MiXCR, one entry per CDR3 protein. In the table there are about 510,000 distinct CDR3 sequences, approximately 25% of which are singletons. The V call is TRBV28, the J call TRBJ2-7; 7 bases align to TRBD2. The source is a human donor in good health. Some libraries in this study had Jurkat cell RNA spiked in. Sequencing was done on a sample of naive CD8+ T cells from blood, with Jurkat cell RNA spiked in. This sample's subset: FACS-sorted CD8+CD4-CCR7+CD45RA+ naive T cells. The DNA of the CDR3 is TGTGCCAGCAGTGCCCTGGCGGGAGAGGTCGAGCAGTACTTC. This sequence encodes CASSALAGEVEQYF.